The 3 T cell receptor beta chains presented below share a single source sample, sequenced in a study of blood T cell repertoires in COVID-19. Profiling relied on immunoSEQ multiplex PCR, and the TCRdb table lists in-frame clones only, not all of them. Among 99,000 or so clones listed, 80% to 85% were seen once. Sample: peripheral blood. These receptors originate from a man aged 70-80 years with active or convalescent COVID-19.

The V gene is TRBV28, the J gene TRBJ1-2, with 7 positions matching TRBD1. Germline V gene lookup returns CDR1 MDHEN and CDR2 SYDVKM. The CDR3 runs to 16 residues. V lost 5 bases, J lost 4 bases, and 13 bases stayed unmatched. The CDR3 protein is CASSIIDRAGTYGYTF. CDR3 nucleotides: TGTGCCAGCAGTATTATAGACAGGGCTGGGACCTATGGCTACACCTTC.

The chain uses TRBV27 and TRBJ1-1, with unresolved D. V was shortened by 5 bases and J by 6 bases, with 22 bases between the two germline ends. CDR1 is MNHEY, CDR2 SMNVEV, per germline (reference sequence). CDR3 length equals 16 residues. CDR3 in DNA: TGTGCCAGCAGTCCATCCGAGCGGCTAGGGCTGCCTGAAGCTTTCTTT. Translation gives CASSPSERLGLPEAFF.

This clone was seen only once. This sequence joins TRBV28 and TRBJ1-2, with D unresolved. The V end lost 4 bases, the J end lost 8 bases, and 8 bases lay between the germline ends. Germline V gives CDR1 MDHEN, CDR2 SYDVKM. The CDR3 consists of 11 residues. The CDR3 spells CASSSMRGYTF. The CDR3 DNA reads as TGTGCCAGCAGTTCTATGAGGGGCTACACCTTC.